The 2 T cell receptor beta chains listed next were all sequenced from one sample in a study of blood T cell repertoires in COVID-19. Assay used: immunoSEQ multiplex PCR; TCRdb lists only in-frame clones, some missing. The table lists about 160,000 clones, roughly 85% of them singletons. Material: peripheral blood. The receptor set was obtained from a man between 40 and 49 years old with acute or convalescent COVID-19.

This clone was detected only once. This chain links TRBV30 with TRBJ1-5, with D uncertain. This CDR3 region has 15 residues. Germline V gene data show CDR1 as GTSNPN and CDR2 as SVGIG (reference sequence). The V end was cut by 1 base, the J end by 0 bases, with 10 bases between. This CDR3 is CAWSAPDISNQPQHF. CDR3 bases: TGTGCCTGGAGTGCCCCCGACATTAGCAATCAGCCCCAGCATTTT.

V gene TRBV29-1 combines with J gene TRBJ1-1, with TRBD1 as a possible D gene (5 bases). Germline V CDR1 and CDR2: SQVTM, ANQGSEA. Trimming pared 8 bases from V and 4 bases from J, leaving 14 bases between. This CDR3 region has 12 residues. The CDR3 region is CSSGQGGTEAFF. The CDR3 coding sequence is TGCAGCTCGGGCCAGGGCGGCACTGAAGCTTTCTTT.